This T cell receptor beta chain was recovered during a study of post-analysis software for immune sequencing data. Study-wide points: Among four or five TRBV segments more frequent in patients than controls were TRBV5-6, TRBV5-1 and TRBV20-1.

The CDR3 runs to 13 residues. CDR1 and CDR2 (germline): SQVTM, ANQGSEA. The trim removed 8 bases at V and 5 bases at J, leaving 9 bases unmatched. Worth noting for this clonotype: Its target is not known.

TCR beta cDNA libraries included unique molecular identifiers. TCRdb itself ran the PCR reads through MiXCR, one entry per CDR3 protein. Here the sample spans about 820,000 distinct CDR3 sequences, roughly 58% being singletons. The rearrangement uses TRBV29-1 and TRBJ2-5; 9 nucleotides line up with TRBD2. The TCR originated in a girl aged 10-17 years with multiple sclerosis. Sequenced input: blood. The CDR3 here is CSSKLAGVETQYF. CDR3 sequence (DNA): TGCAGCTCGAAATTAGCGGGAGTGGAGACCCAGTACTTC.